Below, 5 T cell receptor beta chains from the same sample are listed, as sequenced in a study of T cells in Graves' hyperthyroidism and ophthalmopathy. From RNA transcripts, TCR beta CDR3 regions were amplified. TCR CDR3 regions were first amplified by RT-PCR with HTBI primers. Using its own MiXCR run on the multiplex PCR reads, TCRdb lists one record per CDR3 protein. The sample consists of about half a million distinct CDR3 sequences, 24% of them appearing once. Source material: blood. All receptors derive from a woman aged 25 to 45 with Graves' ophthalmopathy.

This clonotype was seen at least ten times. The V call is TRBV6-1, the J call TRBJ1-2; D is uncertain. Trimming pared 6 bases from V and 4 bases from J, leaving 6 bases between. Germline lookup yields CDR1 MNHNS and CDR2 SASEGT. The CDR3 consists of 11 residues. CDR3 region: CASSDFYGYTF. The CDR3 bases are TGTGCCAGCAGCGACTTCTATGGCTACACCTTC.

The V gene is TRBV19, the J gene TRBJ1-1; 7 bases fit TRBD1. This CDR3 spans 16 amino acids. V was clipped by 7 bases and J by 0 bases; unmatched bases: 11. Germline assignment: CDR1 LNHDA and CDR2 SQIVND (reference sequence). The CDR3 region is CASIRQGSRMNTEAFF. The CDR3 DNA follows: TGTGCCAGTATCCGACAGGGAAGCCGGATGAACACTGAAGCTTTCTTT.

The chain recombines TRBV27 with TRBJ2-7; D possibly corresponds to TRBD1 (6 bases). Germline CDR1 MNHEY, CDR2 SMNVEV (reference sequence). Deletions cut 5 bases from V and 3 bases from J, with 23 bases between. This CDR3 has 17 residues. DNA for the CDR3: TGTGCCAGCAGTCCCCCAGTTAAACAGGGTGTAATCTACGAGCAGTACTTC. Amino acid sequence: CASSPPVKQGVIYEQYF.

This clonotype was found once. No conserved phenylalanine or tryptophan is present at the end of the CDR3, so a read error is the likely explanation. The chain carries TRBV19 and TRBJ1-5; 8 nucleotides agree with TRBD1. Losses at the gene ends were 1 base for V and 4 bases for J; bases not matched to a gene: 6. CDR1 and CDR2 from the germline V gene are LNHDA and SQIVND (reference sequence). The CDR3 extends over 16 amino acids. The CDR3 DNA follows: TGTGCCAGTAGTATAGCCCCGCGGACAGGGAATCAGCCCCAGCATTAT. Amino acids: CASSIAPRTGNQPQHY.

This clonotype was counted ten times or more. The J gene is TRBJ2-2, the V gene TRBV2; D remains unclear. Germline loops: CDR1 SNHLY, CDR2 FYNNEI. Trimming shortened V by 4 bases and J by 10 bases, and 4 bases separated the two germline ends. There are 10 residues in the CDR3. CDR3 in DNA: TGTGCCAGCAGTGGAGCGGAGCTGTTTTTT. It yields the protein CASSGAELFF.